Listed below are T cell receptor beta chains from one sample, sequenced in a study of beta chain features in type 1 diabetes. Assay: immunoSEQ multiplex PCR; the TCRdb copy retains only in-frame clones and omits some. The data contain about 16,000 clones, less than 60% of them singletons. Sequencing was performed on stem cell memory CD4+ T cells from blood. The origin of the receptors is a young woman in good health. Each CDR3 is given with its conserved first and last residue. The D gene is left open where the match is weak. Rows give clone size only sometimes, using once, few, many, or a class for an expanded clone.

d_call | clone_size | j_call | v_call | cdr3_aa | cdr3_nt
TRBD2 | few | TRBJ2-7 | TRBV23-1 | CASSQSVWLAGTYEQYF | TGCGCCAGCAGTCAATCAGTGTGGCTAGCGGGAACCTACGAGCAGTACTTC
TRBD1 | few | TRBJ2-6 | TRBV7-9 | CASSLAGRQGSGANVLTF | TGTGCCAGCAGCTTAGCAGGGCGACAGGGGTCTGGGGCCAACGTCCTGACTTTC
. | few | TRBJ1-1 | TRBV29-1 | CSVGSGATNTEAFF | TGCAGCGTTGGGTCAGGGGCCACGAACACTGAAGCTTTCTTT
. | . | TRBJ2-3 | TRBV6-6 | CASSYSRAGTQYF | TGTGCCAGCAGTTACTCGAGGGCGGGTACGCAGTATTTT
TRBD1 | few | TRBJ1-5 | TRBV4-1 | CASSQPRTGRYQPQHF | TGCGCCAGCAGCCAACCTAGGACAGGGAGATATCAGCCCCAGCATTTT
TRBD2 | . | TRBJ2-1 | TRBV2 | CASVLTSGGLINEQFF | TGTGCCAGCGTACTGACGTCGGGAGGGTTAATCAATGAGCAGTTCTTC
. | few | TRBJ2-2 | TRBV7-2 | CASSRDSGGTGELFF | TGTGCCAGCAGCCGGGACTCTGGGGGGACCGGGGAGCTGTTTTTT
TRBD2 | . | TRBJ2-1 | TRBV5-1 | CASSLAASGRASSYNEQFF | TGCGCCAGCAGCTTGGCGGCTAGCGGGAGGGCCTCCTCCTACAATGAGCAGTTCTTC
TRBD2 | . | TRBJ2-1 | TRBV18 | CASSVGLAVRGDEQFF | TGTGCCAGCTCAGTGGGACTAGCGGTACGGGGCGATGAGCAGTTCTTC
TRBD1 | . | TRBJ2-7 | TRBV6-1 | CASSELGTVASYEQYF | TGTGCCAGCAGTGAACTCGGGACAGTAGCCTCCTACGAGCAGTACTTC
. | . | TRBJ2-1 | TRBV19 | CASSIPSSYNEQFF | TGTGCCAGTAGTATTCCGTCCTCCTACAATGAGCAGTTCTTC
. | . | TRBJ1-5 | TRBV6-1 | CASSVRENRGYSNQPQHF | TGTGCCAGCAGTGTACGGGAGAATAGGGGTTATAGCAATCAGCCCCAGCATTTT
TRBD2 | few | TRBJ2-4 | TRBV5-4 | CASSTASGRQRDIQYF | TGTGCCAGCAGCACCGCTAGCGGGAGGCAGAGAGACATTCAGTACTTC
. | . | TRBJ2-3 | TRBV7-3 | CASSLSRSDTQYF | TGTGCCAGCAGCTTAAGCCGGTCAGATACGCAGTATTTT
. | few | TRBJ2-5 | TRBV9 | CASSVSATGNMETQYF | TGTGCCAGCAGCGTATCAGCCACGGGAAACATGGAGACCCAGTACTTC
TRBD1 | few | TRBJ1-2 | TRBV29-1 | CSVETAGGGYTF | TGCAGCGTTGAAACGGCAGGGGGTGGCTACACCTTC
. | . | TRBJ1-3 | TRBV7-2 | CASSPYPGFGNTIYF | TGTGCCAGCAGCCCGTACCCCGGGTTTGGAAACACCATATATTTT
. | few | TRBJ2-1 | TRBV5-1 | CASSLLPGADEQFF | TGCGCCAGCAGCTTGCTCCCAGGTGCCGATGAGCAGTTCTTC
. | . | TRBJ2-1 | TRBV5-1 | CASSLDSFIENEQFF | TGCGCCAGCAGCTTGGACAGTTTTATTGAAAATGAGCAGTTCTTC
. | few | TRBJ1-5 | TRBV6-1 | CASSSSGGNQPQHF | TGTGCCAGCAGTTCCTCAGGGGGCAATCAGCCCCAGCATTTT